This note documents a single T cell receptor (beta chain) sequence. Which antigen it targets is not known. Base quality data are lacking; no much larger clone is found one base away. This record belongs to a study of shared clonotypes between healthy human individuals (dated by TCRdb to 2018 to 2021). For the study in its entirety: The cohort included three men and two women between 18 and 49 years of age. Per donor, three plates each were used for CD4 naive and CD4 memory, two for CD8 naive, and one for CD8 memory. Blood TCR repertoires of about 5 healthy adults were deeply sequenced to estimate repertoire size and the extent of clonotype sharing between individuals. Libraries were prepared and TCR repertoires were sequenced by different laboratories using diverse techniques, in order to increase sequencing depth and limit assay-specific biases. Per donor, leukapheresis produced somewhere between about 0.94 and 9 billion PBMCs.

Including the terminal cysteine and phenylalanine, the CDR3 comprises 11 residues. Here the CDR3 DNA is all that survives: 33 bases in frame from base 1. Per the germline V gene, MNHNS is the CDR1 and SASEGT is the CDR2. Trimming costs V 8 bases and J 1 base, and their ends lie 5 bases apart. Donors were healthy HIV-negative adults with no recently reported acute infections or vaccinations. Only Caucasian adults living in Nashville, Tennessee, USA were represented among the donors. CD4+ T cells were enriched through magnetic negative selection, after which naive cells were positively selected on CD45RA and the remaining negative fraction served as the memory subset. Blood was collected by leukapheresis, and PBMCs were isolated by Ficoll-Histopaque density gradient centrifugation and then cryopreserved in liquid nitrogen vapor phase. Analytical flow cytometry was used to check the purity and quantity of each magnetically sorted T cell population. From each sorted fraction, genomic DNA was isolated and quantified by UV absorbance on a Nanodrop 2000c.

The investigation overall reported the following: Compared with non-shared clonotypes, the clonotypes found in all four sorted-subset donors had higher generation probabilities. Even with the large sequencing depth, rarefaction of the sorted-subset datasets indicated that sequencing was incomplete. Pairwise subsampling led to the expectation that sequencing depth would affect the degree of clonotype sharing among donors. When several donors were compared, the shared fraction of clonotypes was around 4.6% for naive CD4, more than 3% for naive CD8, 2.3% for memory CD4, and 0.4% for memory CD8. Larger estimated clonotype richness was generally found for naive subsets than for memory subsets. Because the study included only a small number of donors, the genetic and exposure-history diversity represented was limited. Only blood was sampled, and tissue TCR repertoires likely differ from those in blood.

Using the deep immunoSEQ assay, TCR CDR3 regions were amplified from genomic DNA by multiplex PCR. Extracted genomic DNA from each cell subset was spread evenly across all wells of several immunoSEQ 96-well plates, with each plate serving as a replicate. For sorted subsets, around 200 ng genomic DNA, equal to approximately 30,000 T cell genomes, was loaded into each replicate PCR. Purified libraries were quantified with a Qubit 3.0 fluorometer, sized on a Bioanalyzer 2100, and re-quantified with the KAPA Library Quantification kit. Every immunoSEQ 96-well plate was sequenced on a dedicated single-read 150-cycle Illumina NextSeq 550 flow cell. As for the original processing: Because the immunoSEQ output included only junctional sequences and no quality scores, the filtering could not be the same as the filtering used for full-length reads. To assign V/J genes and CDR3, sequences were annotated using PyIR, a Python wrapper for IgBLAST v1.9, with IMGT germline references. Reads were removed for weak V/J assignments (E-value above 1e-6), missing CDR3, stop codons, out-of-frame junctions, or ambiguous translated residues. A V3J clonotype was defined by an identical inferred V gene, J gene, and CDR3 amino acid sequence. Percentage overlap between repertoires was computed as shared unique clonotypes divided by the size of the smaller repertoire. Richness of each repertoire was evaluated using RTK rarefaction, the Chao1 estimator, and Recon v2.1 estimates of unobserved clonotypes. OLGA was used to compute generation probabilities for all TCRbeta clonotypes that the gDNA method yielded from a few donors. TCRdb retrieved this table from immuneACCESS and kept in-frame rearrangements only. Not all clones are present; in checked studies, unresolved V genes account for under half, and no reason is known for the remainder. The V and J calls and clone size were taken over from that table, and D and trimming were inferred from the DNA. This sample comprises roughly 2.4 million clones, around 95% of them detected only once. Clones ranked in the top ten supply roughly 0.13% of the sample.

Material for sequencing was naive CD4+ T cells sorted from blood. The cell subset or site label on this specimen signifies: CD45RA+ positively selected. The rearranged chain carries TRBV6-1 and TRBJ1-2; the D gene lacks a confident call. The TCR comes from a man between 18 and 35 years old in good health. The CDR3 region has the sequence CASGSNYGYTF. The DNA sequence reads TGTGCCAGCGGGAGTAACTATGGCTACACCTTC.